This record covers a single TCR beta chain. The entry originates in a study of T cell changes during pregnancy in multiple sclerosis. Method: immunoSEQ multiplex PCR; TCRdb's copy keeps in-frame clones and lacks some. The sample includes tens of thousands of clones, around 90% seen only once; the top ten take about 0.37%. J was trimmed by 8 bases and V by 5 bases; bases with no gene match: 8. CDR1 is SNHLY and CDR2 is FYNNEI in the germline V gene. This CDR3 region has 16 residues. The clonotype was recovered from a female donor in good health, enrolled as a control in a pregnancy study. This rearrangement joins TRBV2 to TRBJ2-1; 14 bases line up with TRBD2. The sequenced sample was CD4+ T cells from peripheral blood mononuclear cells, obtained after pregnancy. The CDR3 is CASSPRLAGGPYEQFF. For the CDR3, the DNA is TGTGCCAGCAGTCCACGACTAGCGGGGGGGCCTTATGAGCAGTTCTTC.